A selection of T cell receptor beta chains follows, all from one sample in a study of OX40 agonist ivuxolimab in advanced cancers. The assay was immunoSEQ multiplex PCR, and TCRdb's table has in-frame clones only and misses some. The sample holds roughly 72,000 clones, roughly 94% seen once. This sample comprised CD4+ or CD8+ T cells sorted from blood, obtained in a trial of the OX40 agonist ivuxolimab. These receptors originate from an adult with an advanced solid tumor such as melanoma, head and neck, liver or kidney cancer. Both conserved end residues are part of each CDR3. The D gene is left open where the match is weak. For some rows the clone size is stated as once, few or many, or as a class when expanded; others skip it.

v_gene: TRBV5-4; abundance: NA; d_gene: TRBD2; j_gene: TRBJ2-7; CDR3aa: CASSLGTSGIYEQYF; CDR3nt: TGTGCCAGCAGCTTGGGGACTAGCGGGATCTACGAGCAGTACTTC
v_gene: TRBV4-3; abundance: NA; d_gene: NA; j_gene: TRBJ2-1; CDR3aa: CASSQEREVNNEQFF; CDR3nt: TGCGCCAGCAGCCAAGAGAGGGAAGTCAACAATGAGCAGTTCTTC
v_gene: TRBV21-1; abundance: NA; d_gene: NA; j_gene: TRBJ1-2; CDR3aa: CASRAGGICYGYTF; CDR3nt: TGTGCCAGCAGGGCAGGGGGCATTTGCTATGGCTACACCTTC
v_gene: TRBV9; abundance: NA; d_gene: TRBD1; j_gene: TRBJ1-1; CDR3aa: CASSQGQGYMNTEAFF; CDR3nt: TGTGCCAGCAGCCAGGGACAGGGGTACATGAACACTGAAGCTTTCTTT
v_gene: TRBV6-1; abundance: NA; d_gene: NA; j_gene: TRBJ2-7; CDR3aa: CASSELRPQVEQYF; CDR3nt: TGTGCCAGCAGTGAATTGCGACCCCAGGTGGAGCAGTACTTC
v_gene: TRBV4-3; abundance: NA; d_gene: NA; j_gene: TRBJ1-1; CDR3aa: CASSQEGQGIEAFF; CDR3nt: TGCGCCAGCAGCCAAGAGGGTCAGGGTATTGAAGCTTTCTTT
v_gene: TRBV11-1; abundance: NA; d_gene: NA; j_gene: TRBJ2-6; CDR3aa: CASTPSGANVLTF; CDR3nt: TGTGCCAGCACCCCATCTGGGGCCAACGTCCTGACTTTC
v_gene: TRBV12-5; abundance: NA; d_gene: TRBD2; j_gene: TRBJ2-7; CDR3aa: CASGLWGLGTSGVPYEQYF; CDR3nt: TGTGCTAGTGGTTTGTGGGGCCTCGGGACTAGCGGGGTGCCCTACGAGCAGTACTTC
v_gene: TRBV6-1; abundance: NA; d_gene: NA; j_gene: TRBJ2-7; CDR3aa: CASSWGSYEQYF; CDR3nt: TGTGCCAGCAGTTGGGGCAGCTACGAGCAGTACTTC
v_gene: TRBV27; abundance: NA; d_gene: TRBD1; j_gene: TRBJ1-2; CDR3aa: CASSPGTGGDYGYTF; CDR3nt: TGTGCCAGCAGTCCTGGGACAGGGGGCGACTATGGCTACACCTTC
v_gene: TRBV14; abundance: once; d_gene: NA; j_gene: TRBJ1-1; CDR3aa: CASRKTGTPEAFF; CDR3nt: TGTGCCAGCAGAAAAACAGGGACCCCAGAAGCTTTCTTT
v_gene: TRBV7-2; abundance: NA; d_gene: NA; j_gene: TRBJ1-5; CDR3aa: CASSYSLVAGHQPQHF; CDR3nt: TGTGCCAGCAGCTACTCCCTAGTGGCAGGCCATCAGCCCCAGCATTTT
v_gene: TRBV13; abundance: NA; d_gene: TRBD2; j_gene: TRBJ2-2; CDR3aa: CASSLFQDSGTNTGELFF; CDR3nt: TGTGCCAGCAGCTTATTTCAGGATAGCGGGACGAACACCGGGGAGCTGTTTTTT
v_gene: TRBV7-9; abundance: NA; d_gene: TRBD1; j_gene: TRBJ2-7; CDR3aa: CASSFTGAPGSYEQYF; CDR3nt: TGTGCCAGCAGCTTTACAGGGGCCCCGGGGTCCTACGAGCAGTACTTC
v_gene: TRBV6-5; abundance: NA; d_gene: NA; j_gene: TRBJ2-1; CDR3aa: CASSSVRGFGEQFF; CDR3nt: TGTGCCAGCAGTTCCGTTCGGGGTTTTGGTGAGCAGTTCTTC
v_gene: TRBV18; abundance: NA; d_gene: NA; j_gene: TRBJ2-7; CDR3aa: CASSPSDTYEQYF; CDR3nt: TGTGCCAGCTCACCATCAGATACCTACGAGCAGTACTTC
v_gene: TRBV7-9; abundance: once; d_gene: NA; j_gene: TRBJ2-3; CDR3aa: CASSFGGDTDTQYF; CDR3nt: TGTGCCAGCAGCTTCGGGGGCGACACAGATACGCAGTATTTT
v_gene: TRBV2; abundance: NA; d_gene: NA; j_gene: TRBJ2-5; CDR3aa: CASSNLGGPGPTQYF; CDR3nt: TGTGCCAGCAGTAACCTAGGTGGCCCTGGCCCGACCCAGTACTTC
v_gene: TRBV27; abundance: NA; d_gene: NA; j_gene: TRBJ2-7; CDR3aa: CASSQGGFYNSNEQYF; CDR3nt: TGTGCCAGCAGTCAGGGGGGCTTTTACAATTCTAACGAGCAGTACTTC
v_gene: TRBV5-1; abundance: NA; d_gene: TRBD1; j_gene: TRBJ1-6; CDR3aa: CASSPRQGDDSPLHF; CDR3nt: TGCGCCAGCAGCCCCCGCCAGGGGGATGATTCACCCCTCCACTTT
v_gene: TRBV6-4; abundance: NA; d_gene: NA; j_gene: TRBJ1-1; CDR3aa: CASSDSGSGGTEAFF; CDR3nt: TGTGCCAGCAGTGACTCAGGGTCCGGAGGCACTGAAGCTTTCTTT
v_gene: TRBV5-1; abundance: NA; d_gene: TRBD1; j_gene: TRBJ2-1; CDR3aa: CASSASGQGNEQFF; CDR3nt: TGCGCCAGCAGCGCGTCGGGACAGGGCAATGAGCAGTTCTTC